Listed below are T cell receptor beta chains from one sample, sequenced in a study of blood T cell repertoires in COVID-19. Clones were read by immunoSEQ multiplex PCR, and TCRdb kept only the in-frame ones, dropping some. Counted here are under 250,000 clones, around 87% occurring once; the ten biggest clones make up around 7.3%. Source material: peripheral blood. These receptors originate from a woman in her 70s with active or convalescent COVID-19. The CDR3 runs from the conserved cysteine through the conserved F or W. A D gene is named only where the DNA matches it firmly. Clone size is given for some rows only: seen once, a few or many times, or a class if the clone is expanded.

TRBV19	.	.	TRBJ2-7	TGTGCCAGTAGCACAACTCCCCGAGGAGAGCAGTACTTC	CASSTTPRGEQYF
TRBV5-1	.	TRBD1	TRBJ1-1	TGCGCCAGCTACCCGACAGGGATGAACACTGAAGCTTTCTTT	CASYPTGMNTEAFF
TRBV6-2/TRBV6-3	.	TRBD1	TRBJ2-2	TGTGCCAGCAGTAGACAGGGGGCCTACACCGGGGAGCTGTTTTTT	CASSRQGAYTGELFF
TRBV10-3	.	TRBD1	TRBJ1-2	TGTGCCATCAGTGAGTCTTTCGCCCAGGGGGCAGGTGGCTACACCTTC	CAISESFAQGAGGYTF
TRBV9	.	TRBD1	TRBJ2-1	TGTGCCAGCAGCGGCACAGGGGGAGGATCGAAGGAGTTCTTC	CASSGTGGGSKEFF
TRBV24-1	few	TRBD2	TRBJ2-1	TGTGCCACCAGTGTCTCCGTGACTAGCGGGGGGGCAGATGAGCAGTTCTTC	CATSVSVTSGGADEQFF
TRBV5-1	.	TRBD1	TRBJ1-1	TGCGCCAGCAGCTTACGACAGGGGAGGGAAGCTTTCTTT	CASSLRQGREAFF
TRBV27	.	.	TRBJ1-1	TGTGCCAGCAGTTTGGGCACCATGAACACTGAAGCTTTCTTT	CASSLGTMNTEAFF
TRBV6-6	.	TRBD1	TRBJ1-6	TGTGCCAGCAGTTACGGCCCAGGACAGGGTAATTCACCCCTCCACTTT	CASSYGPGQGNSPLHF
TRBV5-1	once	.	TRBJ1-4	TGCGCCAGCAGCTTGGGCGGGTCTAATGAAAAACTGTTTTTT	CASSLGGSNEKLFF
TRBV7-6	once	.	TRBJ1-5	TGTGCCAGCAGCTTAGGTGACAGTCGCAATCAGCCCCAGCATTTT	CASSLGDSRNQPQHF
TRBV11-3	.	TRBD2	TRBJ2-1	TGTGCCAGCAGCTACGGGACTAGCGGTGAGCAGTTCTTC	CASSYGTSGEQFF
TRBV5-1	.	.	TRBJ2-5	TGCGCCAGCAGCTTGGATTCACAGGGAACGGCGGAGACCCAGTACTTC	CASSLDSQGTAETQYF
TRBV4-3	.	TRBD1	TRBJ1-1	TGCGCCAGCAGCCACGGGACAGGGGACACTGAAGCTTTCTTT	CASSHGTGDTEAFF
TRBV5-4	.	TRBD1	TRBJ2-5	TGTGCCAGCAGCCTGACAGGGTCCACTGAGACCCAGTACTTC	CASSLTGSTETQYF
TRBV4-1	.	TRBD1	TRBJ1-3	TGCGCCAGCAGCCAAGCCGGGACAGGGGCTGGAAACACCATATATTTT	CASSQAGTGAGNTIYF
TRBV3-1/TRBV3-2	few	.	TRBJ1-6	TGTGCCAGCAGCCAGATAAGCGGGAGAGGATCACCCCTCCACTTT	CASSQISGRGSPLHF
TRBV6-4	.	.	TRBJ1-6	TGTGCCAGCAGTGACGGAACAGTGGGTTCACCCCTCCACTTT	CASSDGTVGSPLHF
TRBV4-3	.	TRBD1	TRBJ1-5	TGCGCCAGCAGCTCGACAGGGAATGGCAATCAGCCCCAGCATTTT	CASSSTGNGNQPQHF
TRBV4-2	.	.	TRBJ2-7	TGTGCCAGCAGCCAGGAAACTAGCCCCAGCTACTACGAGCAGTACTTC	CASSQETSPSYYEQYF
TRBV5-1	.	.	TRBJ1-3	TGCGCCAGCAGCTTGGCGTCCGGAAACACCATATATTTT	CASSLASGNTIYF
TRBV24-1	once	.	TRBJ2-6	TGTGCCACCAGTGAATATACAGGGATTGGGACTGGGGCCAACGTCCTGACTTTC	CATSEYTGIGTGANVLTF
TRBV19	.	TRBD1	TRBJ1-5	TGTGCCAGTAGTGCCACAGGGGATATTAGCAATCAGCCCCAGCATTTT	CASSATGDISNQPQHF
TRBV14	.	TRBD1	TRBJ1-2	TGTGCCAGCAGCCAACAGGGGGCTCACTACACCTTC	CASSQQGAHYTF
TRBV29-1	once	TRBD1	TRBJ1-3	TGCAGCGTGACAGGGGGCTCTGGAAACACCATATATTTT	CSVTGGSGNTIYF
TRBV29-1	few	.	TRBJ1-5	TGCAGCGTTGAAACGGGGGGCAGCAATCAGCCCCAGCATTTT	CSVETGGSNQPQHF
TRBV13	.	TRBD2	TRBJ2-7	TGTGCCAGCAGCTTCAATCGAGGGTCGGGGGGGACCTACGAGCAGTACTTC	CASSFNRGSGGTYEQYF
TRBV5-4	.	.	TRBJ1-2	TGTGCCAGCAGCTTAAGGAGGCTCTCTAGCTACACCTTC	CASSLRRLSSYTF
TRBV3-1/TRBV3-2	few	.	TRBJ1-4	TGTGCCAGCAGCCAAAACATTGTTAATGAAAAACTGTTTTTT	CASSQNIVNEKLFF
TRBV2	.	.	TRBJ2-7	TGTGCCAGCATTTTCGGGTCCGAGCAGTACTTC	CASIFGSEQYF
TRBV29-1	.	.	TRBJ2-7	TGCAGCGTTGATCTAAACCCCTACGAGCAGTACTTC	CSVDLNPYEQYF
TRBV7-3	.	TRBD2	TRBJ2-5	TGTGCCAGCAGCTTAGGCTCGGGACTAGGGGAAGAGACCCAGTACTTC	CASSLGSGLGEETQYF
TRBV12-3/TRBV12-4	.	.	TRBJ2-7	TGTGCCAGCAGTGCCCCGGACGAGCAGTACTTC	CASSAPDEQYF